These 18 T cell receptor beta chains originate from one sample sequenced in a study of glioma-infiltrating T cells (dated by TCRdb to the mid-2010s). TCRdb names Illumina MiSeq as the instrument used. TCR alpha and beta CDR3 regions were amplified with the iRepertoire nested amplicon-rescue multiplex PCR (arm-PCR) platform from RNA. TCRdb handled the public reads itself, with Q25 trimming in fastp and clone calling in MiXCR, and kept productive beta chains. Here each entry gathers all rows of one CDR3 protein and keeps the most common genes and DNA. In all, the sample holds fewer than 500,000 distinct CDR3 sequences, and around 38% of those were seen once. Jointly, the top ten make up approximately 12% of the sample. Material: glioma tissue, nonneoplastic brain tissue, or PBMCs (not recorded which). The source is a human donor with low-grade glioma or glioblastoma, undergoing nonglioma brain surgery, or in good health (not recorded which).

To note about this clonotype: The junction differs from germline at one of its ends, possibly a read error. This chain uses TRBV7-8 with TRBJ2-5; 7 nucleotides align to TRBD2. The germline V gene has CDR1 SGHVS and CDR2 FQNEAQ. The CDR3 is 15 amino acids. The CDR3 is CASSLAGGGQETQYF. The CDR3 DNA follows: TGTGCCAGCAGCCTAGCTGGGGGGGGCCAAGAGACCCAGTACTTC.

This chain links TRBV4-3 with TRBJ1-5; D gene ambiguous. From germline, CDR1 is LGHNA and CDR2 YSLEER. V lost 0 bases, J lost 5 bases, and 11 bases lay in between. CDR3 size: 15 residues. CDR3 sequence (DNA): TGCGCCAGCAGCCAAGACGGCGCCCTTTATCAGCCCCAGCATTTT. It is translated as CASSQDGALYQPQHF.

J is TRBJ2-7 and V is TRBV10-3; D gene ambiguous. This CDR3 contains 12 residues. Trimming removed 8 bases from V and 2 bases from J, with 10 bases in between. CDR1 and CDR2 (germline): ENHRY, SYGVKD. CDR3 sequence: CAIADGTYEQYF. CDR3 coding DNA: TGTGCCATCGCGGACGGTACCTACGAGCAGTACTTC.

As for this clonotype: A much larger clonotype is one base distant, so this may be a read error. This chain connects TRBV20-1 to TRBJ2-1; D possibly corresponds to TRBD2 (6 bases). This CDR3 spans 15 amino acids. Deletions cut 6 bases from V and 3 bases from J, with 18 bases between. Germline lookup yields CDR1 DFQATT and CDR2 SNEGSKA (reference sequence). The CDR3 region has the DNA TGCAGTGCCACGACGGACGGGGGTTTCTACAATGAGCAGTTCTTC. This codes for CSATTDGGFYNEQFF.

The chain carries TRBV7-6 and TRBJ2-7; TRBD1 aligns across 8 bases. The CDR3 length is 16 residues. V was pared by 2 bases and J by 3 bases, with 9 bases of the junction left unmatched. CDR1 and CDR2 from the germline V gene are SGHVS and FNYEAQ. CDR3: CASSLSPSDRGYEQYF. CDR3 bases: TGTGCCAGCAGCTTATCACCCAGTGACAGGGGCTACGAGCAGTACTTC. The full variable domain, in which reference TRBV7-6 and TRBJ2-7 provide the parts outside the CDR3, is GAGVSQSPRYKVTKRGQDVALRCDPISGHVSLYWYRQALGQGPEFLTYFNYEAQQDKSGLPNDRFSAERPEGSISTLTIQRTEQRDSAMYRCASSLSPSDRGYEQYFGPGTRLTVT.

About this clonotype itself: Sequence at one end of the junction differs from germline and may be a read error. The chain is built from TRBV6-5 and TRBJ2-7, with D possibly matching TRBD2 (5 bases). Germline V lookup: CDR1 MNHEY, CDR2 SVGAGI. CDR3 size: 14 residues. CDR3 region: CVSSYSGLRGEQYF. Here the CDR3 DNA reads TGTGTCAGCAGTTACTCCGGACTTCGGGGCGAGCAGTACTTC.

Worth noting for this clonotype: Sequence at one end of the junction differs from germline and may be a read error. V usage is TRBV15 and J usage is TRBJ2-7, with 8 nucleotides matching TRBD1. CDR1 LNHNV and CDR2 YYDKDF come from the germline V gene (reference sequence). CDR3 length equals 17 residues. The CDR3 nucleotides are TGTGCCGCCAGCAGAGATGTGACAGGGGTGAACGAAGGCGAGCAGTACTTC. Its translation is CAASRDVTGVNEGEQYF. The whole variable domain, remainder taken from reference TRBV15 and TRBJ2-7, is DAMVIQNPRYQVTQFGKPVTLSCSQTLNHNVMYWYQQKSSQAPKLLFHYYDKDFNNEADTPDNFQSRRPNTSFCFLDIRSPGLGDTAMYLCAASRDVTGVNEGEQYFGPGTRLTVT.

This rearrangement joins TRBV28 to TRBJ2-3; 7 nucleotides agree with TRBD1. The CDR3 runs to 14 residues. The germline CDR1 and CDR2 sequences are MDHEN and SYDVKM. With 10 bases clipped from V and 0 bases from J, the junction kept 7 bases outside the gene matches. CDR3 sequence: CATSTGYSTDTQYF. For the CDR3, the DNA is TGTGCCACCTCGACAGGGTATAGCACAGATACGCAGTATTTT. Looking up the rest from reference TRBV28 and TRBJ2-3 gives the full variable domain: DVKVTQSSRYLVKRTGEKVFLECVQDMDHENMFWYRQDPGLGLRLIYFSYDVKMKEKGDIPEGYSVSREKKERFSLILESASTNQTSMYLCATSTGYSTDTQYFGPGTRLTVL.

The rearrangement joins TRBV29-1 to TRBJ2-1; unclear D gene. The CDR3 is 12 amino acids. Trimming left V 8 bases short and J 7 bases short, with 15 bases between. Germline CDR1 and CDR2: SQVTM and ANQGSEA. The CDR3 loop is CSQITTWNEQFF. CDR3 DNA sequence: TGCAGCCAGATTACTACTTGGAATGAGCAGTTCTTC.

This clonotype was recorded many times. The chain couples TRBV7-2 to TRBJ2-7; TRBD1 might be the D (6 bases). Trimming took 4 bases from V and 4 from J, leaving 8 bases between them. The CDR3 has 12 residues. Germline CDR1 and CDR2: SGHTA and FQGNSA. The CDR3 is CASSYGQYEQYF. In DNA form, the CDR3 reads TGTGCCAGCAGCTACGGACAGTACGAGCAGTACTTC. Full variable domain (remainder filled in from reference TRBV7-2 and TRBJ2-7): GAGVSQSPSNKVTEKGKDVELRCDPISGHTALYWYRQSLGQGLEFLIYFQGNSAPDKSGLPSDRFSAERTGGSVSTLTIQRTQQEDSAVYLCASSYGQYEQYFGPGTRLTVT.

This clonotype was recorded at least ten times. The chain links TRBV20-1 to TRBJ1-1; perhaps TRBD1 as D (5 bases). V dropped 1 base and J dropped 3 bases, with 15 bases sitting between them. Germline CDR1 reads DFQATT; CDR2 reads SNEGSKA (reference sequence). The CDR3 is 15 residues long. The CDR3, as DNA: TGCAGTGCTAGAGCAGACAGACGCTCCGACACTGAAGCTTTCTTT. Protein product: CSARADRRSDTEAFF.

This clonotype was seen a handful of times. The chain combines TRBV18 with TRBJ2-7, with 15 positions matching TRBD2. Germline-derived CDR1 and CDR2 are KGHSH and LQKENI. V lost 6 bases and J lost 4; bases outside the gene matches: 4. The CDR3 length is 15 residues. The CDR3 DNA is TGTGCCAGCTCGCGGACTAGCGGGAGGGGGTACGAGCAGTACTTC. Protein: CASSRTSGRGYEQYF. Full variable domain (remainder filled in from reference TRBV18 and TRBJ2-7): NAGVMQNPRHLVRRRGQEARLRCSPMKGHSHVYWYRQLPEEGLKFMVYLQKENIIDESGMPKERFSAEFPKEGPSILRIQQVVRGDSAAYFCASSRTSGRGYEQYFGPGTRLTVT.

The V and J genes are TRBV10-3 and TRBJ2-3; 10 nucleotides line up with TRBD2. The CDR3 contains 14 residues. V was pared by 11 bases and J by 0 bases, with 5 bases of the junction left unmatched. In germline, CDR1 is ENHRY, CDR2 SYGVKD. The CDR3 bases are TGTGCCGCCGGGACTAGCGTTAGCACAGATACGCAGTATTTT. Protein product: CAAGTSVSTDTQYF.

This clonotype was counted ten times or more. The chain has TRBV27 and TRBJ1-2; maybe TRBD1 (5 bases). This CDR3 has 15 residues. Trimming took off 4 bases at V and 2 bases at J, with 14 bases between the two ends. Germline V gives CDR1 MNHEY, CDR2 SMNVEV (reference sequence). CDR3 amino acids: CASSSLAGFNYGYTF. For the CDR3, the DNA is TGTGCCAGCAGTTCGTTGGCAGGGTTCAACTATGGCTACACCTTC.

The J gene is TRBJ2-1, the V gene TRBV20-1; D uncertain. V gave up 3 bases and J gave up 10 bases, with 22 bases separating them. Germline CDR1 DFQATT, CDR2 SNEGSKA (reference sequence). This CDR3 has 15 amino acids. In DNA, the CDR3 is TGCAGTGCTAGCCCACTGGTGTCCTTCTCCTACGAGCAGTTCTTC. Protein product: CSASPLVSFSYEQFF.

Regarding this clonotype: This clone may be a read error of a much larger clone one base away. The V gene is TRBV28, the J gene TRBJ1-1, with D uncertain. This CDR3 has 15 amino acids. From germline, CDR1 is MDHEN and CDR2 SYDVKM. The CDR3 is CASSSRPYRVTVAFF. The CDR3 nucleotides are TGTGCCAGCAGTTCACGCCCTTACCGGGTCACTGTAGCTTTCTTT.

Concerning this clonotype: This may be a read error, as it is one base from a much larger clone. The rearrangement joins TRBV6-2 or TRBV6-3 to TRBJ2-5; 7 positions match TRBD2. The V gene's germline CDR1 is MNHEY and CDR2 SVGEGT. The trim removed 11 bases at V and 5 bases at J, leaving 11 bases unmatched. This CDR3 spans 13 amino acids. CDR3 nucleotides: TGTGCCGGCAACGGGGGGAGTGGCGAGACCCAGTACTTC. It is translated as CAGNGGSGETQYF.

This clonotype was observed at least ten times. The chain combines TRBV25-1 with TRBJ1-6; D perhaps matches TRBD1 (5 bases). This CDR3 is 15 amino acids long. V lost 6 bases to trimming and J lost 0 bases, with 9 bases between them. The germline V gene has CDR1 MGHDK and CDR2 SYGVNS. The CDR3 nucleotides are TGTGCCAGCAGCCGGCAGGGCTCCTATAATTCACCCCTCCACTTT. It codes for CASSRQGSYNSPLHF.